Listed below are T cell receptor beta chains from one sample, sequenced in a study of T-cell reconstitution after alpha-beta-depleted transplantation in children. From the PCR reads, TCRdb called clonotypes with MiXCR, one entry per CDR3 protein. The profile shows 750,000 to 950,000 distinct CDR3 sequences, less than 20% of them singletons. The sequencing here drew on PBMCs, mostly from graft donor cells, taken 360 days after TCRalphabeta/CD19-depleted stem cell transplant. Receptors originate from a male patient between 10 and 17 years old who had a stem cell transplant for acute lymphoblastic leukemia, so the T cells may come from the graft donor. The CDR3 runs from the conserved cysteine through the conserved F or W. A D gene is named only where the DNA matches it firmly. Rows give clone size only sometimes, using once, few, many, or a class for an expanded clone.

>TRBV7-3|TRBJ2-3|-|TRBD2
CASSRERGLPQYF
TGTGCCAGCAGCCGAGAAAGGGGACTACCGCAGTATTTT
>TRBV7-9|TRBJ2-2|many|-
CASSLLDERGAELFF
TGTGCCAGCAGCTTATTGGACGAAAGAGGGGCGGAGCTGTTTTTT
>TRBV27|TRBJ2-1|few|TRBD2
CASSLSRPGWSGLARAYNEQFF
TGTGCCAGCAGTTTATCTAGGCCGGGATGGTCGGGACTAGCGAGGGCCTACAATGAGCAGTTCTTC
>TRBV29-1|TRBJ2-7|many|-
CSVEGDSYEQYF
TGCAGCGTTGAGGGGGATTCATACGAGCAGTACTTC
>TRBV5-1|TRBJ1-5|few|-
CASSLTGGAGQPQHF
TGCGCCAGCAGCTTAACCGGGGGCGCAGGTCAGCCCCAGCATTTT
>TRBV20-1|TRBJ2-1|few|TRBD2
CSVKVGLAGRREQFF
TGCAGTGTTAAAGTGGGACTAGCGGGCCGCCGGGAGCAGTTCTTC
>TRBV7-8|TRBJ2-5|few|-
CASSRITDRGTQYF
TGTGCCAGCAGCCGAATTACGGACCGAGGGACCCAGTACTTC
>TRBV3-1|TRBJ2-7|few|-
CASSQDGGAAYEQYF
TGTGCCAGCAGCCAAGACGGCGGCGCCGCCTACGAGCAGTACTTC
>TRBV18|TRBJ2-1|few|-
CASSPISTNEQFF
TGTGCCAGCTCACCAATCAGCACCAATGAGCAGTTCTTC
>TRBV20-1|TRBJ2-7|few|TRBD2
CSAKLAVPRYEQYF
TGCAGTGCTAAACTAGCGGTCCCCAGGTACGAGCAGTACTTC
>TRBV4-1|TRBJ1-1|few|-
CASSQDMETWEAFF
TGCGCCAGCAGCCAAGATATGGAAACCTGGGAGGCTTTCTTT
>TRBV27|TRBJ2-1|few|TRBD2
CASSLLGGTKYNEQFF
TGTGCCAGCAGTTTACTAGGAGGGACTAAGTACAATGAGCAGTTCTTC
>TRBV5-1|TRBJ1-4|few|-
CASSLDVDEKLFF
TGCGCCAGCAGCTTGGACGTAGATGAAAAACTGTTTTTT
>TRBV11-2|TRBJ2-3|-|-
CASSWGHTDTQYF
TGTGCCAGCAGCTGGGGACACACAGATACGCAGTATTTT
>TRBV7-9|TRBJ2-1|-|TRBD2
CASSLIGGRAANEQFF
TGTGCCAGCAGCTTAATCGGCGGGAGGGCCGCGAATGAGCAGTTCTTC
>TRBV12-3/TRBV12-4|TRBJ2-2|-|-
CASSRTTPTRDSNTGELFF
TGTGCCAGCAGTCGTACCACCCCCACCCGGGACTCGAACACCGGGGAGCTGTTTTTT
>TRBV27|TRBJ2-3|few|TRBD2
CASRRPGLAADTQYF
TGTGCCAGCAGAAGACCGGGACTAGCGGCAGATACGCAGTATTTT
>TRBV12-5|TRBJ2-5|-|-
CASGLRSPVTEETQYF
TGTGCTAGTGGTTTGAGGAGCCCTGTAACTGAAGAGACCCAGTACTTC
>TRBV27|TRBJ2-2|-|TRBD2
CASRRVTSGATGELFF
TGTGCCAGCAGGAGAGTGACTAGCGGGGCCACCGGGGAGCTGTTTTTT
>TRBV24-1|TRBJ2-3|-|-
CATSERGPGEGDTQYF
TGTGCCACCAGTGAACGAGGCCCGGGTGAGGGAGATACGCAGTATTTT
>TRBV11-3|TRBJ2-1|many|TRBD1
CASSLTGQGMNEQFF
TGTGCCAGCAGCTTAACGGGACAGGGAATGAATGAGCAGTTCTTC
>TRBV4-1|TRBJ2-7|many|-
CASSQGLSYEQYF
TGTGCCAGCAGCCAGGGCCTCTCCTACGAGCAGTACTTC
>TRBV15|TRBJ2-3|few|TRBD1
CATSSDRGGDTQYF
TGTGCCACCAGCAGCGACAGGGGGGGAGATACGCAGTATTTT
>TRBV9|TRBJ1-2|-|-
CASSVVGARGYTF
TGTGCCAGCAGCGTAGTGGGGGCGCGTGGCTACACCTTC
>TRBV5-1|TRBJ2-5|-|-
CASGVAEETQYF
TGCGCCAGCGGAGTGGCCGAAGAGACCCAGTACTTC
>TRBV10-3|TRBJ2-6|-|-
CAISESTYRAGANVLTF
TGTGCCATCAGTGAGTCTACTTACAGAGCTGGGGCCAACGTCCTGACTTTC
>TRBV5-6|TRBJ2-7|-|-
CASSLLDSLYEQYF
TGTGCCAGCAGCTTGTTGGACAGTTTATACGAGCAGTACTTC
>TRBV7-3|TRBJ2-1|-|TRBD2
CASGTSGIYNEQFF
TGTGCCAGCGGGACTAGCGGTATTTACAATGAGCAGTTCTTC
>TRBV29-1|TRBJ2-3|-|TRBD1
CSVEDRATDTQYF
TGCAGCGTTGAGGACAGGGCGACAGATACGCAGTATTTT
>TRBV20-1|TRBJ2-5|-|TRBD2
CSARKRDRGEETQYF
TGCAGTGCTAGGAAGCGGGACCGGGGAGAAGAGACCCAGTACTTC
>TRBV15|TRBJ2-1|few|-
CATSRDWGYNEQFF
TGTGCCACCAGCAGAGATTGGGGGTACAATGAGCAGTTCTTC
>TRBV11-1|TRBJ2-5|many|-
CASSWGYLSGQETQYF
TGTGCCAGCAGCTGGGGATACCTTAGCGGCCAAGAGACCCAGTACTTC
>TRBV30|TRBJ1-2|few|-
CAWSESFNYGYTF
TGTGCCTGGAGTGAGAGCTTTAACTATGGCTACACCTTC
>TRBV6-1|TRBJ1-5|once|TRBD1
CASILTGGVSNQPQHF
TGTGCCAGCATCCTCACAGGGGGTGTAAGCAATCAGCCCCAGCATTTT
>TRBV10-2|TRBJ1-5|-|-
CASWGPQNSNQPQHF
TGCGCCAGCTGGGGACCGCAAAATAGCAATCAGCCCCAGCATTTT
>TRBV7-9|TRBJ2-1|-|-
CASSPFNTSSYNEQFF
TGTGCCAGCAGTCCCTTCAACACGAGCTCCTACAATGAGCAGTTCTTC
>TRBV7-2|TRBJ2-1|-|TRBD2
CASSLGSAGKVEQFF
TGTGCCAGCAGCTTAGGCTCAGCGGGAAAGGTTGAGCAGTTCTTC
>TRBV20-1|TRBJ2-1|few|TRBD1
CSAEGQASYNEQFF
TGCAGTGCCGAAGGACAGGCCTCCTACAATGAGCAGTTCTTC
>TRBV15|TRBJ2-7|-|-
CATNPSRSGAYEQYF
TGTGCCACCAACCCGAGTCGTAGTGGGGCCTACGAGCAGTACTTC
>TRBV7-9|TRBJ2-1|-|TRBD2
CASSSLAGRNRVYEQFF
TGTGCCAGCAGCTCTTTAGCGGGGAGAAATCGGGTGTATGAGCAGTTCTTC
>TRBV5-6|TRBJ2-5|-|-
CASRGIAEETQYF
TGTGCCAGCAGGGGGATAGCGGAAGAGACCCAGTACTTC
>TRBV7-6|TRBJ2-1|-|-
CASSWTDNEQFF
TGTGCCAGCAGCTGGACTGACAATGAGCAGTTCTTC
>TRBV11-1|TRBJ2-7|-|TRBD1
CASSIVAVRDRERYEQYF
TGTGCCAGCAGCATAGTCGCCGTCCGGGACAGGGAACGGTACGAGCAGTACTTC
>TRBV2|TRBJ2-1|many|TRBD2
CASSEVRLAVYNEQFF
TGTGCCAGCAGTGAGGTCCGACTAGCGGTTTACAATGAGCAGTTCTTC
>TRBV18|TRBJ2-3|few|-
CASSLTGTHPSYTDTQYF
TGTGCCAGCTCATTAACCGGGACCCATCCCTCCTACACAGATACGCAGTATTTT
>TRBV7-9|TRBJ2-1|-|-
CASGSTYNEQFF
TGTGCCAGCGGGAGTACATACAATGAGCAGTTCTTC